The clone carrying this T cell receptor beta chain was observed once. What it binds is unknown. This entry comes from a study of shared clonotypes between healthy human individuals. General study points: Generation probabilities of non-shared clonotypes were lower (relative to those shared by all four donors).

Germline assignment: CDR1 MNHEY and CDR2 SVGAGI. The ends were cut back, 7 bases at V and 2 bases at J, with 11 bases in the middle. This CDR3 is built from 13 residues. Profiling relied on immunoSEQ multiplex PCR, and the TCRdb table lists in-frame clones only, not all of them. The sample has about 980,000 clones, 60% to 85% seen once. The gene calls are TRBV6-5 and TRBJ1-1; D perhaps matches TRBD1 (6 bases). Sequenced sample: memory CD4+ T cells sorted from blood. Described subset: CD45RA-negative fraction. This receptor was taken from a man between 18 and 35 years old in good health. CDR3 nucleotide sequence: TGTGCCAGCAATCTACAGGGTAACACTGAAGCTTTCTTT. It specifies CASNLQGNTEAFF.